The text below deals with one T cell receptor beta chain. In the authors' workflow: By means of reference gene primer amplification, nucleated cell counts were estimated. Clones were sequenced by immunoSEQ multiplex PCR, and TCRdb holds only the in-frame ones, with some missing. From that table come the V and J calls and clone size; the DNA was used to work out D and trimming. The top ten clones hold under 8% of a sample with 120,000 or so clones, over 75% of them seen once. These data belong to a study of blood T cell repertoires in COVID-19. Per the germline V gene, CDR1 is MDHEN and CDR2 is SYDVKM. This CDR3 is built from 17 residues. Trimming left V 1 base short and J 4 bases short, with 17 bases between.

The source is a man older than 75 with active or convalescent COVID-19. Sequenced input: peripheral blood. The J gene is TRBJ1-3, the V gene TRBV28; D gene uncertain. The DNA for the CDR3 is TGTGCCAGCAGTTTATACAAAAGGCCGAGGTGGGGAAACACCATATATTTT. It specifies CASSLYKRPRWGNTIYF.